This TCR beta chain is from a study of human T cells and chemical hapten exposure. Study-wide results and limits: Among TCRs, those above 1 in 1000 frequency were unaffected by DPC sensitization. Versus controls, significantly more large CDR3 similarity clusters arose from expanded TCRs.

The time point here: pre-sensitization, week 0. The sample's treatment: therapeutic diphenylcyclopropenone sensitization with weekly scalp DPC. Trimming removed 1 base from V and 6 bases from J, with 9 bases in between. Germline values: CDR1 LGHNA, CDR2 YSLEER. The CDR3 has 13 amino acids. Individual cDNA molecules had unique molecular identifiers attached to them by the library. TCRdb reanalysed the RACE reads using MiXCR and keeps one entry per CDR3 protein. This sample has about 350,000 distinct CDR3 sequences; around 5.5% occur once, and the top ten carry around 8%. This clonotype was counted ten times or more. What it binds is unknown.

The chain carries TRBV4-3 and TRBJ1-1; D uncertain. The input for sequencing was whole blood, taken in connection with sensitization to the hapten diphenylcyclopropenone (DPC). The clonotype originates from a woman in her late teens or twenties with alopecia areata. Some clones in this sample may be carry-over from other donors' samples. The CDR3 DNA reads as TGCGCCAGCAGCCAAGCGCGGGTCGCTGAAGCTTTCTTT. The encoded protein is CASSQARVAEAFF.